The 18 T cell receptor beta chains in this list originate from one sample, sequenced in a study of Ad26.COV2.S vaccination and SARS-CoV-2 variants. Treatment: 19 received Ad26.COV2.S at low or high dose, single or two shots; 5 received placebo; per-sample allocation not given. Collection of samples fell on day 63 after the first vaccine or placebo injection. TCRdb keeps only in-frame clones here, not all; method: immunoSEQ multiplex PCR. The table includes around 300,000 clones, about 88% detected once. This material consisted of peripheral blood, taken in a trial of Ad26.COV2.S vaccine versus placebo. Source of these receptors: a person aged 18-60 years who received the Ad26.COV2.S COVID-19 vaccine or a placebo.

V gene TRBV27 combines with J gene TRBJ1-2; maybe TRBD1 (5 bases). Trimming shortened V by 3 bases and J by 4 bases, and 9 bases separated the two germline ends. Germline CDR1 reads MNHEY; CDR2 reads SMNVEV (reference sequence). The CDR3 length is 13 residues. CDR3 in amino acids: CASSLEGSYGYTF. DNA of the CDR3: TGTGCCAGCAGTTTGGAGGGGTCCTATGGCTACACCTTC.

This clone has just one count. CDR3: CSASDRRRGNTGELFF. The CDR3 DNA reads as TGCAGTGCTAGTGACAGGAGACGAGGGAACACCGGGGAGCTGTTTTTT. The chain couples TRBV20-1 to TRBJ2-2, with D possibly matching TRBD1 (6 bases). The germline V gene has CDR1 DFQATT and CDR2 SNEGSKA (reference sequence). The CDR3 is 16 amino acids. V lost 3 bases and J lost 1, with 15 bases in between.

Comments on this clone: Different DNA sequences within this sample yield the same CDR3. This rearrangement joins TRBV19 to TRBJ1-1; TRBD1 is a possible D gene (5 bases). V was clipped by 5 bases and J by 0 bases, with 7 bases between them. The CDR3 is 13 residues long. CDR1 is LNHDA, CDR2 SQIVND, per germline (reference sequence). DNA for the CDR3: TGTGCCAGTAGTGCAGGGATGAACACTGAAGCTTTCTTT. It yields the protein CASSAGMNTEAFF.

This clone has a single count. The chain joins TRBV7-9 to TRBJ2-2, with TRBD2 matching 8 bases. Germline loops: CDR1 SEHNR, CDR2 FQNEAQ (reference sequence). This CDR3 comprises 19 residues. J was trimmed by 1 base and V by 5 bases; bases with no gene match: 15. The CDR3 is CASSTTVLPGLGNTGELFF. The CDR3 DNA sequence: TGTGCCAGCAGCACAACCGTATTACCGGGACTAGGGAACACCGGGGAGCTGTTTTTT.

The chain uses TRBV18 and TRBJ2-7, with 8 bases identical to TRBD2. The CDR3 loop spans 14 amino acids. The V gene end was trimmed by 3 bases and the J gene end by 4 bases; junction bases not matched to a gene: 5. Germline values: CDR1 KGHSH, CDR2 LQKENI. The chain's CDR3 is CASSPAGTRYEQYF. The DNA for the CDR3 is TGTGCCAGCTCACCCGCCGGGACTAGGTACGAGCAGTACTTC. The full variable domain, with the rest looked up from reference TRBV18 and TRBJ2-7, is NAGVMQNPRHLVRRRGQEARLRCSPMKGHSHVYWYRQLPEEGLKFMVYLQKENIIDESGMPKERFSAEFPKEGPSILRIQQVVRGDSAAYFCASSPAGTRYEQYFGPGTRLTVT.

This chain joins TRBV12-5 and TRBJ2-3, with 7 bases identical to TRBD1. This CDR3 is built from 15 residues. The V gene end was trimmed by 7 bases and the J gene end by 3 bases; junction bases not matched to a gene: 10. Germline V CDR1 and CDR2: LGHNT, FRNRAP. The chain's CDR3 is CASDSETGYTDTQYF. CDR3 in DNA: TGTGCTAGTGACTCCGAGACAGGGTATACAGATACGCAGTATTTT.

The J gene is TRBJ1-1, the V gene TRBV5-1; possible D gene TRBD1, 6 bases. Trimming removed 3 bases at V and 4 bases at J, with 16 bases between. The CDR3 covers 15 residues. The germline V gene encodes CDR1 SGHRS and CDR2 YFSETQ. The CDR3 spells CASSSRGGLGTEAFF. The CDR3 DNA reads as TGCGCCAGCAGCTCTCGAGGGGGACTGGGCACTGAAGCTTTCTTT.

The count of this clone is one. CDR3 DNA: TGTGCCTGGAGTGTTAGACAGGACACTGAAGCTTTCTTT. This encodes CAWSVRQDTEAFF. The rearrangement joins TRBV30 to TRBJ1-1; D possibly corresponds to TRBD1 (6 bases). The CDR3 sequence is 13 residues long. The V end was cut by 0 bases, the J end by 3 bases, with 8 bases between. Germline V gives CDR1 GTSNPN, CDR2 SVGIG (reference sequence).

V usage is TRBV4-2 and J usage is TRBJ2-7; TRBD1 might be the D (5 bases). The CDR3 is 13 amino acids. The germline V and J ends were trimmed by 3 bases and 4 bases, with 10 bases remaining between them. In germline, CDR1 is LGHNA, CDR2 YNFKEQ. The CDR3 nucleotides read TGTGCCAGCAGCCAGGGGCCCCATTACGAGCAGTACTTC. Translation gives CASSQGPHYEQYF.

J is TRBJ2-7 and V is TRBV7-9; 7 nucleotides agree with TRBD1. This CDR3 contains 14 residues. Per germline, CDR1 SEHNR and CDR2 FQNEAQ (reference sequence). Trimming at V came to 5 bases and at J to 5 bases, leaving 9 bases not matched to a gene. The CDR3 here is CASSLTGKSDEQYF. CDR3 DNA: TGTGCCAGCAGCCTGACAGGGAAGTCGGACGAGCAGTACTTC.

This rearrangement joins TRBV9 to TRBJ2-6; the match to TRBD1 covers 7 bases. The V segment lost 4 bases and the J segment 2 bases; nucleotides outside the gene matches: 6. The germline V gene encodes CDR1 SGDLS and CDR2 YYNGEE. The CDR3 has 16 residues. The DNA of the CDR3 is TGTGCCAGCAGCTTCCTAGGGGGCGCTGGGGCCAACGTCCTGACTTTC. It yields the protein CASSFLGGAGANVLTF.

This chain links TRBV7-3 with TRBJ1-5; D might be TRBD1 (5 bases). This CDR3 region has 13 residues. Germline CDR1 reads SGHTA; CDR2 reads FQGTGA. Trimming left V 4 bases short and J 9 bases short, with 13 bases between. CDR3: CASSSVGRGPQHF. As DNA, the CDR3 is TGTGCCAGCAGCTCGGTGGGGAGGGGGCCCCAGCATTTT.

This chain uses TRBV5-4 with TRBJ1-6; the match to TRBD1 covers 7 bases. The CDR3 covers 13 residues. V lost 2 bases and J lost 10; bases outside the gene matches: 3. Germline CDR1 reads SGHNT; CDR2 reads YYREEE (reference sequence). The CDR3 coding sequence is TGTGCCAGCAGCTTAATCAGGGGGTCACCCCTCCACTTT. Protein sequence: CASSLIRGSPLHF.

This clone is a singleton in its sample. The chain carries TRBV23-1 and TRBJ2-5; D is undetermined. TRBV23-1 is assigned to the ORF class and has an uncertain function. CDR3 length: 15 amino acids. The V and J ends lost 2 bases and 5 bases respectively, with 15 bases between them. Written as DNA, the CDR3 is TGCGCCAGCAGTCAACCCCGAAGCCCTTTGGAGACCCAGTACTTC. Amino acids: CASSQPRSPLETQYF.

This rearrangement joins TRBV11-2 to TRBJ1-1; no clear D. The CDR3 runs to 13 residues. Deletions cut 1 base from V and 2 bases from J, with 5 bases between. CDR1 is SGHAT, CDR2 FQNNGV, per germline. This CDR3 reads CASSLVRNTEAFF. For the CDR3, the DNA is TGTGCCAGCAGCTTAGTGAGAAACACTGAAGCTTTCTTT.

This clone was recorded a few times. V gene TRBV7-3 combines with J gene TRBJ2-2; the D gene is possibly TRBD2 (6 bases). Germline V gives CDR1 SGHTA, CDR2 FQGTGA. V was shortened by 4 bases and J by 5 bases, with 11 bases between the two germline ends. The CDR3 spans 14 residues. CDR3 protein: CASSSGSITGELFF. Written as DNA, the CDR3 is TGTGCCAGCAGCTCCGGGAGCATAACCGGGGAGCTGTTTTTT.

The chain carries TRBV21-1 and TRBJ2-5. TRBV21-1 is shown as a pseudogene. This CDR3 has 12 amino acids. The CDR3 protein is CASSKWGETQYF. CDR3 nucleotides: TGTGCCAGCAGCAAATGGGGAGAGACCCAGTACTTC.

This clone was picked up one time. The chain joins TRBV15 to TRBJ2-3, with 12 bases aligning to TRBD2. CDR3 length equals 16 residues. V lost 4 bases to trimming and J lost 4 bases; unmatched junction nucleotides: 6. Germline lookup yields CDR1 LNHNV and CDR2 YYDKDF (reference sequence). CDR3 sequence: CATSKRTSGISDTQYF. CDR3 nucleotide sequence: TGTGCCACCAGCAAGAGGACTAGCGGGATTTCAGATACGCAGTATTTT.